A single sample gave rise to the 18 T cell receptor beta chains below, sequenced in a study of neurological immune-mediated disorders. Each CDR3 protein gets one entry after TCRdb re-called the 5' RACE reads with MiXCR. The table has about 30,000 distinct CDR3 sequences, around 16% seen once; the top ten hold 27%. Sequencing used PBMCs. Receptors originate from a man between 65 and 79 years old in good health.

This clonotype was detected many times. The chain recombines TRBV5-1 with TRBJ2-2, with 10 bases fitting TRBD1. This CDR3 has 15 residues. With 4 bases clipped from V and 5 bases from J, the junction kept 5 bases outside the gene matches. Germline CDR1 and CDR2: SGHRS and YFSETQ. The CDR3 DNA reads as TGCGCCAGCAGCCCCGGGACAGGGGTAACCGGGGAGCTGTTTTTT. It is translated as CASSPGTGVTGELFF.

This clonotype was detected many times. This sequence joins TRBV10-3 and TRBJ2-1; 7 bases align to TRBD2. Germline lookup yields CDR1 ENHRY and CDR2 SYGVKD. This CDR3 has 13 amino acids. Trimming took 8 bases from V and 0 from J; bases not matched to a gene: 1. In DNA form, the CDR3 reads TGTGCCATCGGGGAGGGCTCCTACAATGAGCAGTTCTTC. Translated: CAIGEGSYNEQFF.

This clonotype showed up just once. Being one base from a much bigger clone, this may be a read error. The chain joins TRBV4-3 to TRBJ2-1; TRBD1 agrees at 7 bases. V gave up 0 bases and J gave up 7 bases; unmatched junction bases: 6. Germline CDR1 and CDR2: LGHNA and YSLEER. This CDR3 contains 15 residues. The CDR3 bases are TGCGCCAGCAGCCAAGAACCCCGACAGGGTAATGAGCAGTTCTTC. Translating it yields CASSQEPRQGNEQFF.

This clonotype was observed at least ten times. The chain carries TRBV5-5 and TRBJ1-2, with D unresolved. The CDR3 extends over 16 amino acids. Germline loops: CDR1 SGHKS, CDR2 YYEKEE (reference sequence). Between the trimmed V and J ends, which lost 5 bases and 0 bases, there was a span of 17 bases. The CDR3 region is CASSPQLQLPNYGYTF. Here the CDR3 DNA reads TGTGCCAGCAGTCCTCAGCTACAGTTACCTAACTATGGCTACACCTTC.

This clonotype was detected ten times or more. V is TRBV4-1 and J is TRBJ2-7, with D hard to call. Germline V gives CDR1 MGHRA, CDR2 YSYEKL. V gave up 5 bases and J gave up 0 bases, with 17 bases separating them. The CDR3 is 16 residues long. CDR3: CASSRLGIHYSYEQYF. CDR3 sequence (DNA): TGCGCCAGCAGCAGACTGGGCATCCACTACTCCTACGAGCAGTACTTC.

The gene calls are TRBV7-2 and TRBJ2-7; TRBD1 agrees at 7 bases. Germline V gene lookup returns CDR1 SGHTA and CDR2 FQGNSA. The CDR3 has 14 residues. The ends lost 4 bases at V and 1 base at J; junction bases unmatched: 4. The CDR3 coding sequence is TGTGCCAGCAGCTCCGGGACAGAGTCCTACGAGCAGTACTTC. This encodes CASSSGTESYEQYF.

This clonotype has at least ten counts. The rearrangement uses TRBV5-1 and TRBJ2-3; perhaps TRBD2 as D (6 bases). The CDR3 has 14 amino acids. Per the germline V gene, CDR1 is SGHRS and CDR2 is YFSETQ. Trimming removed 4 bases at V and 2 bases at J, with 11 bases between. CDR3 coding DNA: TGCGCCAGCAGCGCGGGACTCCACACAGATACGCAGTATTTT. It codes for CASSAGLHTDTQYF.

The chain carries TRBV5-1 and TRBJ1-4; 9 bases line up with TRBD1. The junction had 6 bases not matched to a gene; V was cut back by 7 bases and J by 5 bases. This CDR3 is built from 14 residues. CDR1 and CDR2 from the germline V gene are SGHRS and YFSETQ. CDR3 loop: CASRRGTGNEKLFF. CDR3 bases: TGCGCCAGCCGACGAGGGACAGGGAATGAAAAACTGTTTTTT.

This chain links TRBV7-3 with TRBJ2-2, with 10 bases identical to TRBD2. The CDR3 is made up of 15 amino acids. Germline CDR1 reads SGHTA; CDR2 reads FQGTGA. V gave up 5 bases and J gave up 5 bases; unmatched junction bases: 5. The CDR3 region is CASSPGLAETGELFF. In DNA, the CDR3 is TGTGCCAGCAGCCCCGGACTAGCGGAGACCGGGGAGCTGTTTTTT.

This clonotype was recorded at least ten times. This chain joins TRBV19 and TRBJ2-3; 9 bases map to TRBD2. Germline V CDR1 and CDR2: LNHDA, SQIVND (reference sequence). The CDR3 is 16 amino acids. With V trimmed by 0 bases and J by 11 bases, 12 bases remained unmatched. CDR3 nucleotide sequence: TGTGCCAGTAGTATAGATCCTGGGTTAGCGGGGGTGGAGCAGTATTTT. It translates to CASSIDPGLAGVEQYF.

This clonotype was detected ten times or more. The chain's CDR3 is CSGNIDPVGNEQFF. In DNA form, the CDR3 reads TGCAGTGGTAACATAGACCCCGTGGGGAATGAGCAGTTCTTC. The V call is TRBV20-1, the J call TRBJ2-1; D remains ambiguous. CDR1 DFQATT and CDR2 SNEGSKA come from the germline V gene (reference sequence). Trimming removed 7 bases from V and 7 bases from J, with 20 bases in between. The CDR3 covers 14 residues.

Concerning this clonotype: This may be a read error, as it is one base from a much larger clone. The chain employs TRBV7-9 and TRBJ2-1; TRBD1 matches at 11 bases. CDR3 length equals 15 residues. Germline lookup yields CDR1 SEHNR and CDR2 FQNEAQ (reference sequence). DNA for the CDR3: TGTGCCAGCAGCTTTGGACAGGGGGCGTACAATGATCAGTTCTTC. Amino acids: CASSFGQGAYNDQFF. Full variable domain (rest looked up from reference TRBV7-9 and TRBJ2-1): DTGVSQNPRHKITKRGQNVTFRCDPISEHNRLYWYRQTLGQGPEFLTYFQNEAQLEKSRLLSDRFSAERPKGSFSTLEIQRTEQGDSAMYLCASSFGQGAYNDQFFGPGTRLTVL.

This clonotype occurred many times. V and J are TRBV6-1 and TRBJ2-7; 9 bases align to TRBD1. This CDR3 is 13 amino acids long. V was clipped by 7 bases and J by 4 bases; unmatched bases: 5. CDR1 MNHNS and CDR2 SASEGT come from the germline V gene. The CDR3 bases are TGTGCCAGCACAGGGACAGGGCTTTACGAGCAGTACTTC. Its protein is CASTGTGLYEQYF.

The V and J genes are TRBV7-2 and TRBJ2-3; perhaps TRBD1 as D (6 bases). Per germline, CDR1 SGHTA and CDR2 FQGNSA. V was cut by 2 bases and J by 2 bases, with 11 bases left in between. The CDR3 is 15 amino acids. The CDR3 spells CASSLNRVNTDTQYF. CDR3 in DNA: TGTGCCAGCAGCTTAAACAGGGTGAACACAGATACGCAGTATTTT.

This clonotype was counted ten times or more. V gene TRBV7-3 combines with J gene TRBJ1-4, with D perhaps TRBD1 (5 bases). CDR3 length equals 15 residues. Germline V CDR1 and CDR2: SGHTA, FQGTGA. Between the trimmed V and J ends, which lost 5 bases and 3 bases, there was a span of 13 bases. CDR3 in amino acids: CASSLGTYSNEKLFF. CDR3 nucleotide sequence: TGTGCCAGCAGCCTCGGGACTTATTCTAATGAAAAACTGTTTTTT.

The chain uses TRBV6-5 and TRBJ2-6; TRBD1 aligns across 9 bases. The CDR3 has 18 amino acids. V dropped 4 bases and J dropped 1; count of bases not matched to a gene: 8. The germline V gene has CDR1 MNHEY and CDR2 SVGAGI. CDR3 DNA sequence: TGTGCCAGCAGTTTTTTGGGACAGGGAATTTCTGGGGCCAACGTCCTGACTTTC. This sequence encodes CASSFLGQGISGANVLTF.

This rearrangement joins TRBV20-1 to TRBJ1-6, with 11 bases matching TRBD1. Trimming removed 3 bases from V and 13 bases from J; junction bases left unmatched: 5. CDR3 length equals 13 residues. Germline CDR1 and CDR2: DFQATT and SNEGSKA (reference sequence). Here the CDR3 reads CSARGGQGVPLHF. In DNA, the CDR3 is TGCAGTGCTAGGGGGGGACAGGGGGTTCCCCTCCACTTT.

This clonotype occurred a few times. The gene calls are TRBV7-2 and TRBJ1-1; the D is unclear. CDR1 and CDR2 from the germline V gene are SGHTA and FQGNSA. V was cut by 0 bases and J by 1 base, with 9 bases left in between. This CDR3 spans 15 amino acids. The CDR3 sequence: CASSLAQAWNTEAFF. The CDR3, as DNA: TGTGCCAGCAGCTTAGCTCAAGCATGGAACACTGAAGCTTTCTTT.